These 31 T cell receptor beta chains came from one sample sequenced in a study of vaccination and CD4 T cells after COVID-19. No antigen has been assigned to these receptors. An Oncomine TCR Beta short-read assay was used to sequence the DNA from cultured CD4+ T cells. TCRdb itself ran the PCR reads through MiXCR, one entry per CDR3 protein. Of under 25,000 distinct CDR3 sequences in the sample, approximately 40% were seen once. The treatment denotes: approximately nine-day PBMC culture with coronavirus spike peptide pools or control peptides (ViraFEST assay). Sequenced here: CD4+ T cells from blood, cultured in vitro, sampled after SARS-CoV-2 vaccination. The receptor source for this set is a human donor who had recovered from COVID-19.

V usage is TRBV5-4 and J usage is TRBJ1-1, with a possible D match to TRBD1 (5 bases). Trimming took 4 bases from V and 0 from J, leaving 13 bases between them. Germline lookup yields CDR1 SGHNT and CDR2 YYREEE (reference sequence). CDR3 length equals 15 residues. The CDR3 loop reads CASSVGRIMNTEAFF. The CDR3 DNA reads TGTGCCAGCAGCGTGGGACGGATAATGAACACTGAAGCTTTCTTT.

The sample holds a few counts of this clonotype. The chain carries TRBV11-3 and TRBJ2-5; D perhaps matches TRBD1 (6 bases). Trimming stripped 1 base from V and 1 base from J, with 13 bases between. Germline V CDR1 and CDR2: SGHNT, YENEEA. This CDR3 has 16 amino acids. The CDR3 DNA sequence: TGTGCCAGCAGCTTAGCCAGGGGCGCTCGCCAAGAGACCCAGTACTTC. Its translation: CASSLARGARQETQYF.

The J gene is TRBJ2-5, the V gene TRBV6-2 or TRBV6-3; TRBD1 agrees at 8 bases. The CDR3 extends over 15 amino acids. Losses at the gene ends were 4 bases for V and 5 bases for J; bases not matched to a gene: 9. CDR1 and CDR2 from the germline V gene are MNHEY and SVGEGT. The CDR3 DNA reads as TGTGCCAGCAGTTCTTCCGGGACAGGTGGGGAGACCCAGTACTTC. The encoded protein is CASSSSGTGGETQYF.

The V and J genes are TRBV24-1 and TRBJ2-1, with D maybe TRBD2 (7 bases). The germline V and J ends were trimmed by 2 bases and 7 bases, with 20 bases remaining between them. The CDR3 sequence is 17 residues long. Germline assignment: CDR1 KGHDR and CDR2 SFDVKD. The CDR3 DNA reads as TGTGCCACCAGTGATTCTATACGGGGGGCGTCTTTGAATGAGCAGTTCTTC. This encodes CATSDSIRGASLNEQFF.

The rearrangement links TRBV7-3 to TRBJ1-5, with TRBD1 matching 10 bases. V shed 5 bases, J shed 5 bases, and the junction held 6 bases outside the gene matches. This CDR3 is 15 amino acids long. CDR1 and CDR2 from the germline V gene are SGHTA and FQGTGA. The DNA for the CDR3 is TGTGCCAGCAGCAAGACAGGGGGCCGCGATCAGCCCCAGCATTTT. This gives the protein CASSKTGGRDQPQHF. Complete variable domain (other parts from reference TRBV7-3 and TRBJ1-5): GAGVSQTPSNKVTEKGKYVELRCDPISGHTALYWYRQSLGQGPEFLIYFQGTGAADDSGLPNDRFFAVRPEGSVSTLKIQRTERGDSAVYLCASSKTGGRDQPQHFGDGTRLSIL.

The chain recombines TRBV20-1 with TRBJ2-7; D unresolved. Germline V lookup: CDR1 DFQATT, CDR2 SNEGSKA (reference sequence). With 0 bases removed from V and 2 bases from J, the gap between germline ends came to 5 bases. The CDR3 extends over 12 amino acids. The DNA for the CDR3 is TGCAGTGCTAGAGACACCGCCTACGAGCAGTACTTC. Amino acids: CSARDTAYEQYF.

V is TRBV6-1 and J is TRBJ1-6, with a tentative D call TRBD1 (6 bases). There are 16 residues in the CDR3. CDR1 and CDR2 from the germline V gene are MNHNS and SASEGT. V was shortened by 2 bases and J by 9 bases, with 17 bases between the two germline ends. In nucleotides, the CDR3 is TGTGCCAGCAGTGAACTGCGGCGGGGGCAGGGTTCACCCCTCCACTTT. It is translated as CASSELRRGQGSPLHF.

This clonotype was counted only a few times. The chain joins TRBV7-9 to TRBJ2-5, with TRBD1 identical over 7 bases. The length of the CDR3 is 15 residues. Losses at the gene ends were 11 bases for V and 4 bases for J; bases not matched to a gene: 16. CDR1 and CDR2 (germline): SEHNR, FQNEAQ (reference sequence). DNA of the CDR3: TGTGCCGGGGGATCCACAGGGGCCGTGGGAGAGACCCAGTACTTC. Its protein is CAGGSTGAVGETQYF.

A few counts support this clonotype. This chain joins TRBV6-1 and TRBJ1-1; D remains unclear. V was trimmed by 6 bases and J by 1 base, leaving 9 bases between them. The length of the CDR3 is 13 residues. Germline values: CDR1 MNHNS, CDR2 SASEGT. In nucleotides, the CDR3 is TGTGCCAGCAGGACCAACAGGAACACTGAAGCTTTCTTT. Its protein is CASRTNRNTEAFF.

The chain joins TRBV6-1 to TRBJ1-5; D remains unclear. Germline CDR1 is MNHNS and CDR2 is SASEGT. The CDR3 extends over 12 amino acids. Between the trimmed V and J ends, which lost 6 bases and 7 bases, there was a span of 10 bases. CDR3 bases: TGTGCCAGCAGACTCGACCTCCAGCCCCAGCATTTT. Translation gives CASRLDLQPQHF.

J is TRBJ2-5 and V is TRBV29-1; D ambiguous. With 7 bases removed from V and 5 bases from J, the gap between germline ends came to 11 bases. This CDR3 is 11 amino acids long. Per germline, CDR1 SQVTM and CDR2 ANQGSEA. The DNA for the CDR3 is TGCAGCGGGGCGCTTACCGAGACCCAGTACTTC. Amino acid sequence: CSGALTETQYF.

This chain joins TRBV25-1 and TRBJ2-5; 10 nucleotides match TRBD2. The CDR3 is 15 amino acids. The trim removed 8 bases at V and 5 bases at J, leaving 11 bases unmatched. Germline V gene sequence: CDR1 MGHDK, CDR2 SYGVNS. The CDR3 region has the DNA TGTGCCAGCGGAACTAGCGGGACCCCCGGGGAGACCCAGTACTTC. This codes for CASGTSGTPGETQYF.

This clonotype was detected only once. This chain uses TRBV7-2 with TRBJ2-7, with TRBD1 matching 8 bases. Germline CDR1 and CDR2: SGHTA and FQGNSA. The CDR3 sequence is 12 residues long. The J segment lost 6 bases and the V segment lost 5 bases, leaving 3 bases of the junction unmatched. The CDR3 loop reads CASSPTGAEQYF. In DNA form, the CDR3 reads TGTGCCAGCAGCCCGACAGGGGCCGAGCAGTACTTC.

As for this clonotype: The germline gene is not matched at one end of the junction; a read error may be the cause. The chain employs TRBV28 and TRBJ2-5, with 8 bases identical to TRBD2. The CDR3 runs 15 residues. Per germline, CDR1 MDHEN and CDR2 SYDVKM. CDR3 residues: CASSFHRGGQGTQYF. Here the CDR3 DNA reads TGTGCCAGCAGTTTCCACCGGGGGGGACAAGGGACCCAGTACTTC.

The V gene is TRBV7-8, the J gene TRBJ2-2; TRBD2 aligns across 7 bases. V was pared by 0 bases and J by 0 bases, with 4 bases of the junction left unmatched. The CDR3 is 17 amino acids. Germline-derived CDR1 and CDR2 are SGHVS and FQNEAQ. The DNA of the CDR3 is TGTGCCAGCAGCTTAGCCGGGAGGAGCGCGAACACCGGGGAGCTGTTTTTT. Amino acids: CASSLAGRSANTGELFF.

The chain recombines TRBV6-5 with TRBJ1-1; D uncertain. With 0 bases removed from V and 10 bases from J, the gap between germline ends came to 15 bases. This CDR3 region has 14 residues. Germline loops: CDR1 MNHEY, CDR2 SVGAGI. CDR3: CASSYSRSTFSAFF. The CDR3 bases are TGTGCCAGCAGTTACTCGCGATCCACTTTCTCAGCTTTCTTT.

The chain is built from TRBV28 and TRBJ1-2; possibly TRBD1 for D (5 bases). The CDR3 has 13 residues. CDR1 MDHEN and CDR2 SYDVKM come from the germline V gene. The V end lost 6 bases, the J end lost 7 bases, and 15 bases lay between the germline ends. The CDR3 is CASRETVLGGYTF. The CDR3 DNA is TGTGCCAGCAGAGAGACAGTACTAGGTGGCTACACCTTC.

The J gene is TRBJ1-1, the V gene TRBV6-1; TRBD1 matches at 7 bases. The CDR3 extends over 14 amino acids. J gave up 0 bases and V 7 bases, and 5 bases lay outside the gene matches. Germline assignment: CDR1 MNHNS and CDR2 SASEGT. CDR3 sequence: CASTDGQVNTEAFF. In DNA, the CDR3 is TGTGCCAGCACCGATGGACAGGTGAACACTGAAGCTTTCTTT.

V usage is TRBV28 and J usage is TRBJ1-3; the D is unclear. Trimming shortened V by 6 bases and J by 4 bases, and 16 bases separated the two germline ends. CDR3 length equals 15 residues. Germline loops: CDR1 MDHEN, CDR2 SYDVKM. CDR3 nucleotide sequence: TGTGCCAGCAGGCAGGACGGCACTAGGGGAAACACCATATATTTT. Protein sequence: CASRQDGTRGNTIYF.

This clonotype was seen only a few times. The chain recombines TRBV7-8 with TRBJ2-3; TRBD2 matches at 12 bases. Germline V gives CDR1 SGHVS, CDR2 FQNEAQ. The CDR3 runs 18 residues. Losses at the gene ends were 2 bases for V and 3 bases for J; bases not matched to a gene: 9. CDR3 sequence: CASSLSSLAGGVTDTQYF. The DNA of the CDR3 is TGTGCCAGCAGCTTAAGTTCACTAGCGGGAGGCGTAACAGATACGCAGTATTTT.

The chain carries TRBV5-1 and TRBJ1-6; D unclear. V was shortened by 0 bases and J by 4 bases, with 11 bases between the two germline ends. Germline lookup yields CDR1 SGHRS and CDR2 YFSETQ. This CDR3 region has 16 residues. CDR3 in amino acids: CASSLDSSGYNSPLHF. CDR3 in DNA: TGCGCCAGCAGCTTGGATTCCTCAGGTTATAATTCACCCCTCCACTTT. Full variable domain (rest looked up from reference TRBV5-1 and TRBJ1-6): KAGVTQTPRYLIKTRGQQVTLSCSPISGHRSVSWYQQTPGQGLQFLFEYFSETQRNKGNFPGRFSGRQFSNSRSEMNVSTLELGDSALYLCASSLDSSGYNSPLHFGNGTRLTVT.

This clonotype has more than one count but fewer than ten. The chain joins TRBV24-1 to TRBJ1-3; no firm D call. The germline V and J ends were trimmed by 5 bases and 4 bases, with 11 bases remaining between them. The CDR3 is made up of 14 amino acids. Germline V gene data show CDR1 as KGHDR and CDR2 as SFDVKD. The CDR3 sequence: CATSGEVSGNTIYF. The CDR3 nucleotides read TGTGCCACCAGTGGGGAGGTGAGCGGAAACACCATATATTTT.

CDR3 bases: TGTGCCAGCAGCCAACGGACTAGCGAGCAGTTCTTC. This sequence encodes CASSQRTSEQFF. This rearrangement joins TRBV27 to TRBJ2-1, with TRBD2 identical over 8 bases. V gave up 6 bases and J gave up 10 bases; unmatched junction bases: 5. The germline V gene encodes CDR1 MNHEY and CDR2 SMNVEV (reference sequence). The length of the CDR3 is 12 residues.

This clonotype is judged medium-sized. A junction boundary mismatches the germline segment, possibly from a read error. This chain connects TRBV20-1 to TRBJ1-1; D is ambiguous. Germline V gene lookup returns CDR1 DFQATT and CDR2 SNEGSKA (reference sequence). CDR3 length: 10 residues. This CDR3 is CSARLVRAFF. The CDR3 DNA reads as TGCAGTGCTAGACTTGTAAGGGCCTTTTTT.

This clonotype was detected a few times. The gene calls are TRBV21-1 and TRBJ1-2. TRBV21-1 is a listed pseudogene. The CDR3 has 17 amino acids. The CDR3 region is CASSLWQALIWNYGYTF. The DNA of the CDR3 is TGTGCCAGCAGCTTATGGCAGGCACTTATCTGGAACTATGGCTACACCTTC.

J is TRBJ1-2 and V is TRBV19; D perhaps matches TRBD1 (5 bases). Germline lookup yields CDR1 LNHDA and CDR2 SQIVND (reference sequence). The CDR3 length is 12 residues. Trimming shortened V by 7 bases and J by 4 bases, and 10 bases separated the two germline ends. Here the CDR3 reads CASIDSFYGYTF. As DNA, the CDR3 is TGTGCCAGTATTGACAGCTTCTATGGCTACACCTTC.

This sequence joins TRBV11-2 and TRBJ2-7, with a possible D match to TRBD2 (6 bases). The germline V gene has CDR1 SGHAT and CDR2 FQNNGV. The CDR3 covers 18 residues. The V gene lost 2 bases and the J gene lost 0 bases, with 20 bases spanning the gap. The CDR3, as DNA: TGTGCCAGCAGCTTAAGTCATGGTCGTCGCGGGACCTCCTACGAGCAGTACTTC. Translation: CASSLSHGRRGTSYEQYF.

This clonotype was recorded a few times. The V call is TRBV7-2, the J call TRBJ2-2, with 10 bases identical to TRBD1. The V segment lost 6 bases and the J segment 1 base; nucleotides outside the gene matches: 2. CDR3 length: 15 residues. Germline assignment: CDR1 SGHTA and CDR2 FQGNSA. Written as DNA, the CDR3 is TGTGCCAGCAGTAGGGACAGGGGGAACACCGGGGAGCTGTTTTTT. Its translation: CASSRDRGNTGELFF.

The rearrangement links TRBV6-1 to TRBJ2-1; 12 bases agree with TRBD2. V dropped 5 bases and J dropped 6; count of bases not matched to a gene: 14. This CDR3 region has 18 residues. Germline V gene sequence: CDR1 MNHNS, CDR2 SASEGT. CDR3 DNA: TGTGCCAGCAGTCCGCTAGCGGGGGGGCCTGAGTACTTCAATGAGCAGTTCTTC. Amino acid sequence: CASSPLAGGPEYFNEQFF.

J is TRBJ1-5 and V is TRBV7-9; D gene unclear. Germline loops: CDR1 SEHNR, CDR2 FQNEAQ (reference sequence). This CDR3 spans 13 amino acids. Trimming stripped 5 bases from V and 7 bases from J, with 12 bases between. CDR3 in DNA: TGTGCCAGCAGCCCCGACGGGTCCCAGCCCCAGCATTTT. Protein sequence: CASSPDGSQPQHF.

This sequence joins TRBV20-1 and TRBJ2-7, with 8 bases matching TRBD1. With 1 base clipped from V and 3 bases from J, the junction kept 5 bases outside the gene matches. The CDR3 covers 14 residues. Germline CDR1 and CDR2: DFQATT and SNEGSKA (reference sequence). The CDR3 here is CSARVGTGGYEQYF. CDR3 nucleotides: TGCAGTGCTAGAGTTGGAACAGGGGGCTACGAGCAGTACTTC.